Listed here are 30 T cell receptor beta chains from one sample, sequenced in a study of post-analysis software for immune sequencing data. Study findings and constraints: About five TRBV segments occurring more often in patients than controls included TRBV5-6, TRBV5-1 and TRBV20-1.

Their antigens are not known. Unique molecular identifiers were built into the TCR beta cDNA libraries. TCRdb ran MiXCR on the PCR reads and lists one entry per CDR3 protein. The table includes 350,000 to 450,000 distinct CDR3 sequences, roughly 38% detected once. Sequenced material: blood. The receptor source for this set is a girl aged 2-10 years with multiple sclerosis.

This clonotype was detected only a few times. CDR3 sequence reads: CASSHIYVQPQHF. The DNA of the CDR3 is TGTGCCAGCAGCCACATATATGTTCAGCCCCAGCATTTT. The V call is TRBV28, the J call TRBJ1-5, with D unclear. CDR3 length: 13 amino acids. The germline V gene has CDR1 MDHEN and CDR2 SYDVKM. V lost 6 bases and J lost 6, with 12 bases in between.

The V and J genes are TRBV9 and TRBJ1-2; D is undetermined. The V gene's germline CDR1 is SGDLS and CDR2 YYNGEE. CDR3 length equals 14 residues. The V and J ends lost 0 bases and 4 bases respectively, with 10 bases between them. The CDR3, as DNA: TGTGCCAGCAGCGTAGATTCAGCCCGCTATGGCTACACCTTC. This translates into CASSVDSARYGYTF.

This chain uses TRBV5-1 with TRBJ1-5; no clear D gene. This CDR3 region has 15 residues. Germline V lookup: CDR1 SGHRS, CDR2 YFSETQ. Trimming shortened V by 0 bases and J by 1 base, and 8 bases separated the two germline ends. For the CDR3, the DNA is TGCGCCAGCAGCTTGGGGGGTACGAGCAATCAGCCCCAGCATTTT. This sequence encodes CASSLGGTSNQPQHF.

The genes are TRBV11-2 and TRBJ2-5, with D unresolved. The germline gives CDR1 SGHAT, CDR2 FQNNGV. This CDR3 region has 15 residues. Trimming took 1 base from V and 11 from J, leaving 20 bases between them. The CDR3 loop reads CASSLGRRATSLQYF. The CDR3 nucleotides are TGTGCCAGCAGCTTAGGGCGTAGGGCCACCAGTCTGCAGTACTTC.

The chain combines TRBV5-1 with TRBJ2-7; TRBD2 matches at 7 bases. The ends lost 4 bases at V and 5 bases at J; junction bases unmatched: 12. Germline CDR1 and CDR2: SGHRS and YFSETQ. This CDR3 has 15 amino acids. DNA for the CDR3: TGCGCCAGCAGCCCCGTTCAGGGAGGGATGAACGAGCAGTACTTC. Translation gives CASSPVQGGMNEQYF.

This clonotype came up a few times. This sequence joins TRBV7-9 and TRBJ1-2; 7 nucleotides line up with TRBD1. V was clipped by 11 bases and J by 4 bases; unmatched bases: 13. This CDR3 spans 14 amino acids. Germline V CDR1 and CDR2: SEHNR, FQNEAQ (reference sequence). The CDR3: CADSSMTGTYGYTF. CDR3 nucleotides: TGTGCCGACAGCAGCATGACAGGGACCTATGGCTACACCTTC.

The chain is built from TRBV28 and TRBJ1-2; D is unresolved. Germline values: CDR1 MDHEN, CDR2 SYDVKM. Between the trimmed V and J ends, which lost 5 bases and 5 bases, there was a span of 24 bases. CDR3 size: 17 residues. Here the CDR3 DNA reads TGTGCCAGCAGTCATCGGGCCTTTATTGGAGGCAAGTATGGCTACACCTTC. Protein sequence: CASSHRAFIGGKYGYTF.

The V call is TRBV12-3 or TRBV12-4, the J call TRBJ2-3; a weak D match, TRBD1 (5 bases). There are 15 residues in the CDR3. V lost 5 bases to trimming and J lost 4 bases, with 16 bases between them. CDR3 amino acids: CASSPQEPHADTQYF. The CDR3 nucleotides read TGTGCCAGCAGTCCACAGGAGCCTCACGCAGATACGCAGTATTTT.

The genes are TRBV7-9 and TRBJ2-7; D ambiguous. Near its end, the DNA agrees better with TRBJ2-5, so the J call may be wrong. The length of the CDR3 is 14 residues. Germline V gene lookup returns CDR1 SEHNR and CDR2 FQNEAQ (reference sequence). The CDR3 sequence: CASSPFSPQETQYF. The DNA of the CDR3 is TGTGCCAGCAGCCCCTTTAGTCCACAAGAGACCCAGTACTTC.

The rearrangement links TRBV20-1 to TRBJ2-3; TRBD2 agrees at 12 bases. Germline V CDR1 and CDR2: DFQATT, SNEGSKA (reference sequence). V gave up 3 bases and J gave up 0 bases; unmatched junction bases: 10. This CDR3 contains 18 residues. CDR3 sequence: CSARLSSGRASSTDTQYF. The CDR3 DNA follows: TGCAGTGCTAGGCTGTCTAGCGGGAGGGCCTCTAGCACAGATACGCAGTATTTT.

With regard to this clonotype: This could be a read error, since a much larger clone is one nucleotide away. The chain has TRBV20-1 and TRBJ2-3; D may correspond to TRBD1 or TRBD2 (5 bases each). Between the trimmed V and J ends, which lost 7 bases and 4 bases, there was a span of 12 bases. The CDR3 totals 12 residues. Germline CDR1 and CDR2: DFQATT and SNEGSKA (reference sequence). The CDR3 nucleotides read TGCAGTGTACAGGAGGAGGCAGATACGCAGTATTTT. As protein: CSVQEEADTQYF.

This clonotype has a handful of counts. CDR3 sequence: CSARENSGVGETQYF. CDR3 nucleotides: TGCAGTGCTAGAGAAAATAGCGGGGTGGGAGAGACCCAGTACTTC. The chain combines TRBV20-1 with TRBJ2-5, with 8 bases fitting TRBD2. CDR1 and CDR2 (germline): DFQATT, SNEGSKA (reference sequence). V lost 0 bases and J lost 4; bases outside the gene matches: 7. The CDR3 is made up of 15 amino acids.

The V gene is TRBV5-1, the J gene TRBJ2-1; D assignment may be TRBD1 or TRBD2 (5 bases each). Trimming cost V 2 bases and J 5 bases, with 11 bases left between them. This CDR3 region has 14 residues. Germline V CDR1 and CDR2: SGHRS, YFSETQ. The CDR3: CASSFVGADNEQFF. CDR3 nucleotide sequence: TGCGCCAGCAGCTTTGTCGGGGCGGACAATGAGCAGTTCTTC. Complete variable domain (other parts from reference TRBV5-1 and TRBJ2-1): KAGVTQTPRYLIKTRGQQVTLSCSPISGHRSVSWYQQTPGQGLQFLFEYFSETQRNKGNFPGRFSGRQFSNSRSEMNVSTLELGDSALYLCASSFVGADNEQFFGPGTRLTVL.

This clonotype has just a few counts. The V and J genes are TRBV10-3 and TRBJ1-1; TRBD1 matches 7 bases. The ends lost 8 bases at V and 7 bases at J; junction bases unmatched: 4. The CDR3 is made up of 11 amino acids. Germline-derived CDR1 and CDR2 are ENHRY and SYGVKD. The CDR3 coding sequence is TGTGCCATCGGAGGACAGGTTGAAGCTTTCTTT. Translating gives CAIGGQVEAFF.

This clonotype has a handful of counts. The CDR3 DNA reads TGCGCCAGCAGCGCTGGTGGGCTAGCGGGAACTGAGACCCAGTACTTC. This sequence encodes CASSAGGLAGTETQYF. V is TRBV5-1 and J is TRBJ2-5; 9 bases are shared with TRBD2. The V segment lost 4 bases and the J segment 5 bases; nucleotides outside the gene matches: 12. The CDR3 has 16 residues. Germline loops: CDR1 SGHRS, CDR2 YFSETQ. Variable domain in full (rest from reference TRBV5-1 and TRBJ2-5): KAGVTQTPRYLIKTRGQQVTLSCSPISGHRSVSWYQQTPGQGLQFLFEYFSETQRNKGNFPGRFSGRQFSNSRSEMNVSTLELGDSALYLCASSAGGLAGTETQYFGPGTRLLVL.

CDR3 bases: TGTGCCAGCAGTTACTCGGGGACAGGCAAGTACGAGCAGTACTTC. Translation: CASSYSGTGKYEQYF. The chain combines TRBV6-2 or TRBV6-3 with TRBJ2-7; 8 bases fit TRBD1. The trim removed 0 bases at V and 4 bases at J, leaving 5 bases unmatched. Per germline, CDR1 MNHEY and CDR2 SVGEGT. The CDR3 sequence is 15 residues long.

In its sample, this clonotype was seen once. This chain links TRBV27 with TRBJ2-7; TRBD1 matches 7 bases. CDR3 size: 15 residues. The germline CDR1 and CDR2 sequences are MNHEY and SMNVEV (reference sequence). V was pared by 4 bases and J by 1 base, with 7 bases of the junction left unmatched. The CDR3 sequence: CASSSAGQESYEQYF. The CDR3 DNA sequence: TGTGCCAGCAGTTCCGCCGGACAGGAGTCCTACGAGCAGTACTTC.

This chain joins TRBV7-3 and TRBJ2-1; TRBD1 matches at 9 bases. Germline-derived CDR1 and CDR2 are SGHTA and FQGTGA. CDR3 length: 16 amino acids. Losses at the gene ends were 0 bases for V and 6 bases for J; bases not matched to a gene: 6. This CDR3 reads CASSLTTGQGFNEQFF. The CDR3 bases are TGTGCCAGCAGCTTAACGACCGGACAGGGGTTCAATGAGCAGTTCTTC.

This chain uses TRBV12-3 or TRBV12-4 with TRBJ1-6, with D tentatively TRBD1 (5 bases). V was cut by 6 bases and J by 6 bases, with 12 bases left in between. This CDR3 is 14 amino acids long. The CDR3 is CASSHRDFNSPLHF. The CDR3 nucleotides read TGTGCCAGCAGCCACCGGGACTTTAATTCACCCCTCCACTTT.

As concerns this clonotype: The junction departs from germline at one end; a sequencing error may be responsible. The rearrangement uses TRBV7-7 and TRBJ2-7; tentatively, D is TRBD1 (6 bases). CDR1 SSHAT and CDR2 FNYEAQ come from the germline V gene (reference sequence). The CDR3 covers 13 residues. The CDR3 protein is CASSYAGDSEQYF. For the CDR3, the DNA is TGTGCTAGCAGCTATGCAGGGGATTCCGAGCAGTACTTC.

This clonotype was counted a few times. The rearrangement uses TRBV7-2 and TRBJ1-1; tentative D call: TRBD1 (5 bases). CDR1 and CDR2 from the germline V gene are SGHTA and FQGNSA. V lost 3 bases and J lost 4, with 12 bases in between. The CDR3 extends over 14 amino acids. The CDR3 is CASSFYKGPTEAFF. DNA of the CDR3: TGTGCCAGCAGCTTTTATAAGGGGCCCACTGAAGCTTTCTTT. Full variable domain (remainder filled in from reference TRBV7-2 and TRBJ1-1): GAGVSQSPSNKVTEKGKDVELRCDPISGHTALYWYRQSLGQGLEFLIYFQGNSAPDKSGLPSDRFSAERTGGSVSTLTIQRTQQEDSAVYLCASSFYKGPTEAFFGQGTRLTVV.

This clonotype was seen only a few times. The CDR3 DNA follows: TGTGCCAGCAGCCGGACTAGCGGGATTGACATTCAGTACTTC. This translates into CASSRTSGIDIQYF. J is TRBJ2-4 and V is TRBV9, with TRBD2 matching 12 bases. Germline CDR1 reads SGDLS; CDR2 reads YYNGEE. The CDR3 consists of 14 residues. V was clipped by 4 bases and J by 8 bases; unmatched bases: 4.

This clonotype was counted ten times or more. This rearrangement joins TRBV5-1 to TRBJ2-7, with D possibly TRBD1 on 5 matching bases. V gave up 0 bases and J gave up 0 bases, with 10 bases separating them. Germline CDR1 and CDR2: SGHRS and YFSETQ. The CDR3 is made up of 15 amino acids. This CDR3 reads CASSLAPGLSYEQYF. Here the CDR3 DNA reads TGCGCCAGCAGCTTGGCACCAGGGCTCTCCTACGAGCAGTACTTC. Full variable domain (rest looked up from reference TRBV5-1 and TRBJ2-7): KAGVTQTPRYLIKTRGQQVTLSCSPISGHRSVSWYQQTPGQGLQFLFEYFSETQRNKGNFPGRFSGRQFSNSRSEMNVSTLELGDSALYLCASSLAPGLSYEQYFGPGTRLTVT.

The V call is TRBV27, the J call TRBJ2-3; 14 bases align to TRBD2. This CDR3 is built from 19 residues. From germline, CDR1 is MNHEY and CDR2 SMNVEV (reference sequence). V was pared by 7 bases and J by 4 bases, with 16 bases of the junction left unmatched. As DNA, the CDR3 is TGTGCCAGCACGCCAATCCCGGGACTAGCGGGAGATAGTGCAGATACGCAGTATTTT. Its protein is CASTPIPGLAGDSADTQYF.

V usage is TRBV6-5 and J usage is TRBJ1-5; no firm D call. The V gene's germline CDR1 is MNHEY and CDR2 SVGAGI. There are 12 residues in the CDR3. Trimming removed 5 bases from V and 6 bases from J, with 8 bases in between. The DNA of the CDR3 is TGTGCCAGCAGTCGCACCGGTCAGCCCCAGCATTTT. The encoded protein is CASSRTGQPQHF.

The rearrangement links TRBV29-1 to TRBJ2-4, with D perhaps matching TRBD1 (7 bases). From germline, CDR1 is SQVTM and CDR2 ANQGSEA. This CDR3 has 12 residues. The V gene lost 4 bases and the J gene lost 8 bases, with 12 bases spanning the gap. CDR3 DNA: TGCAGCGTTGGACAGGGAGGAGACATTCAGTACTTC. Amino acids: CSVGQGGDIQYF.

V usage is TRBV4-1 and J usage is TRBJ1-2; 9 bases fit TRBD1. V shed 1 base and J 7 bases; nucleotides not matched to a gene: 13. The germline CDR1 and CDR2 sequences are MGHRA and YSYEKL. The CDR3 has 17 amino acids. DNA for the CDR3: TGCGCCAGCAGCCAAGCCCAGGGACAGGGCCCGATAGCTGGCTACACCTTC. The encoded protein is CASSQAQGQGPIAGYTF.

The sample holds one count of this clonotype. The chain uses TRBV6-6 and TRBJ2-3; maybe TRBD2 (6 bases). The CDR3 extends over 15 amino acids. Germline values: CDR1 MNHNY, CDR2 SVGAGI (reference sequence). V gave up 0 bases and J gave up 2 bases, with 9 bases separating them. The CDR3 sequence: CASSYSQGLTDTQYF. Written as DNA, the CDR3 is TGTGCCAGCAGTTACTCGCAGGGACTCACAGATACGCAGTATTTT.

The chain carries TRBV12-3 or TRBV12-4 and TRBJ2-4; TRBD2 is a possible D gene (5 bases). The V end was cut by 1 base, the J end by 15 bases, with 10 bases between. The length of the CDR3 is 11 residues. The CDR3 region is CASSLGSRGYF. The CDR3, as DNA: TGTGCCAGCAGTTTAGGGTCACGGGGGTACTTC.

The chain is built from TRBV12-3 or TRBV12-4 and TRBJ2-1, with D uncertain. Near its end, the DNA agrees better with TRBJ2-7, so the J call may be wrong. The CDR3 has 14 residues. The CDR3 nucleotides read TGTGCCACCTACGGGCTACCAAACTACAATGAGCAGTACTTC. Encoded protein: CATYGLPNYNEQYF.